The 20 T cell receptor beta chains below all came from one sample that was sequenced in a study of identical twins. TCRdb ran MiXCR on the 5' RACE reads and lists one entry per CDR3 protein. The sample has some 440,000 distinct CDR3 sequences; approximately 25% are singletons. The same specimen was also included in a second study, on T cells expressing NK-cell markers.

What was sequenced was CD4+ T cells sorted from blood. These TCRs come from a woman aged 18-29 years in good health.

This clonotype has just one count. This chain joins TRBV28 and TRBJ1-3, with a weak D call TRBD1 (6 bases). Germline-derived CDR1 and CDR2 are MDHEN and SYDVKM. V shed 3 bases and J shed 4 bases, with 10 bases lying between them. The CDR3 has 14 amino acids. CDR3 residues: CASSFRGRGNTIYF. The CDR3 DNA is TGTGCCAGCAGTTTCCGGGGGCGAGGAAACACCATATATTTT.

As DNA, the CDR3 is TGCGCCAGCAGCTTGGATTATAGAGAAGTCACCGGGGAGCTGTTTTTT. It codes for CASSLDYREVTGELFF. V is TRBV5-1 and J is TRBJ2-2; D not certain. The germline V gene encodes CDR1 SGHRS and CDR2 YFSETQ. The ends were cut back, 0 bases at V and 4 bases at J, with 13 bases in the middle. CDR3 size: 16 residues.

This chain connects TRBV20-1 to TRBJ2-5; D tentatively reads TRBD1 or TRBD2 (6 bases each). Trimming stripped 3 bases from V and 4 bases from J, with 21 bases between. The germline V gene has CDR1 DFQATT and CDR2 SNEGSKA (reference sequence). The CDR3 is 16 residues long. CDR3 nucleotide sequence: TGCAGTGCTAGTGAGCTTAAAATGGGGGGCCGAGAGACCCAGTACTTC. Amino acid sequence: CSASELKMGGRETQYF.

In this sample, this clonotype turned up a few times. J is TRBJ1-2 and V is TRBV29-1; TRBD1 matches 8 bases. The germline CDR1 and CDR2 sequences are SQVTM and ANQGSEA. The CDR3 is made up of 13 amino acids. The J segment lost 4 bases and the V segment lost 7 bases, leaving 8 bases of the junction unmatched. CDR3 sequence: CSAGGQAGYGYTF. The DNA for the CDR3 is TGCAGCGCGGGGGGACAGGCGGGCTATGGCTACACCTTC.

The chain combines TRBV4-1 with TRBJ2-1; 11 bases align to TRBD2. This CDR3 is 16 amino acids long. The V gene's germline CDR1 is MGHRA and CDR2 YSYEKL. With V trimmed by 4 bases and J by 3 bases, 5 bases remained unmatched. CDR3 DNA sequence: TGCGCCAGCAGCCCACAGACTAGCGGGGTCTACAATGAGCAGTTCTTC. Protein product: CASSPQTSGVYNEQFF.

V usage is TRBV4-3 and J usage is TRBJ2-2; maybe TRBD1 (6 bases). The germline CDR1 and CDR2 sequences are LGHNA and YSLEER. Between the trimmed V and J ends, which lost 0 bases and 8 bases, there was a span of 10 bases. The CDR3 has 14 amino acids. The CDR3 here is CASSQDVDRGELFF. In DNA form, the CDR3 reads TGCGCCAGCAGCCAAGATGTAGACAGGGGGGAGCTGTTTTTT.

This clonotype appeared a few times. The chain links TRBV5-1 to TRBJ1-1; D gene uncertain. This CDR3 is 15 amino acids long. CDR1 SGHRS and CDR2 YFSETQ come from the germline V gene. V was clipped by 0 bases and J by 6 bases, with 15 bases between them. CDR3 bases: TGCGCCAGCAGCTTGGTATTGGGTGCGGAGGCTGAAGCTTTCTTT. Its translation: CASSLVLGAEAEAFF.

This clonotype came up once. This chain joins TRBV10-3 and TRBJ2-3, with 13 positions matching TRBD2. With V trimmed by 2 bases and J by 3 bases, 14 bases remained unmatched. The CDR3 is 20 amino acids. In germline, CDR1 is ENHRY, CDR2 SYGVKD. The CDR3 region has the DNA TGTGCCATCAGTGAGCCTCCCGTAGGACTAGCGGGGGCCGGGACAGATACGCAGTATTTT. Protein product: CAISEPPVGLAGAGTDTQYF.

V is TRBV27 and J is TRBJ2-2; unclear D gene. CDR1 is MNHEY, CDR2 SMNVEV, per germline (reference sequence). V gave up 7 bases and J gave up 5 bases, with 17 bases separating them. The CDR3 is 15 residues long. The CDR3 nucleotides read TGTGCCAGCATGCAACTTCAAGGCCGGACCGGGGAGCTGTTTTTT. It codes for CASMQLQGRTGELFF.

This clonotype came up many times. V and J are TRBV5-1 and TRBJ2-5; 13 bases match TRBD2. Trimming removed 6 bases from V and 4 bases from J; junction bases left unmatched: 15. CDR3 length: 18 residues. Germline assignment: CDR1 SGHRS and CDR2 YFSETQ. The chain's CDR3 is CASISGLAGAATLETQYF. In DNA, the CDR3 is TGCGCCAGCATCTCTGGACTAGCGGGAGCCGCTACGCTAGAGACCCAGTACTTC.

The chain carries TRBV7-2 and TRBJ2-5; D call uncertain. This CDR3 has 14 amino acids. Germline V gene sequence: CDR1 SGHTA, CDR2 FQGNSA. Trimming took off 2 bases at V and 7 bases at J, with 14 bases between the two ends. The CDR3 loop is CASSLYGFDGTQYF. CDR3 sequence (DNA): TGTGCCAGCAGCTTATACGGGTTCGACGGGACCCAGTACTTC.

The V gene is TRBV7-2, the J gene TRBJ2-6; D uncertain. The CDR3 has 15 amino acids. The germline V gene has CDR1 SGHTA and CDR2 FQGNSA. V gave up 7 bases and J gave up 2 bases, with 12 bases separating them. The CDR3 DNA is TGTGCCAGCACCCGAAACCCAGCTGGGGCCAACGTCCTGACTTTC. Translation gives CASTRNPAGANVLTF. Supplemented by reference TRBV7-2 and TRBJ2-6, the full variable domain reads GAGVSQSPSNKVTEKGKDVELRCDPISGHTALYWYRQSLGQGLEFLIYFQGNSAPDKSGLPSDRFSAERTGGSVSTLTIQRTQQEDSAVYLCASTRNPAGANVLTFGAGSRLTVL.

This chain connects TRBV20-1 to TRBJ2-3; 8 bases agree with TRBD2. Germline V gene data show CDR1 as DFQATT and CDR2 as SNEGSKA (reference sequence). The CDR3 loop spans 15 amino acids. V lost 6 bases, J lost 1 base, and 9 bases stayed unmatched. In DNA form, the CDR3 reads TGCAGTGCCGTACAGTTACTAGCGGGCACAGATACGCAGTATTTT. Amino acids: CSAVQLLAGTDTQYF.

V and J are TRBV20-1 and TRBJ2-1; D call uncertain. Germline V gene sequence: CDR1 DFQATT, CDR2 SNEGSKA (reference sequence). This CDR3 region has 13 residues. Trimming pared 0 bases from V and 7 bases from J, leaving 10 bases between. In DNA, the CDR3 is TGCAGTGCTAGAGATTATATAGGAAATGAGCAGTTCTTC. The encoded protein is CSARDYIGNEQFF.

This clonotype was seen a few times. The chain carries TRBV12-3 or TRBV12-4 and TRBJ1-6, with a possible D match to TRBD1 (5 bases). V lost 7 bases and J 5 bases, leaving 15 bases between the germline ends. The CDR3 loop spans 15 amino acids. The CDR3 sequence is CASTNQDRNNSPLHF. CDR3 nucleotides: TGTGCCAGCACCAACCAAGACAGAAATAATTCACCCCTCCACTTT.

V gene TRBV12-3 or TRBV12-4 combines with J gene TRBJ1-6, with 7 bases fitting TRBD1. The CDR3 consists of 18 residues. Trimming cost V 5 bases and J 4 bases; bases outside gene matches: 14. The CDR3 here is CASSARVFPGQYNSPLHF. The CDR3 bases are TGTGCCAGCAGTGCCCGAGTGTTCCCGGGACAGTATAATTCACCCCTCCACTTT.

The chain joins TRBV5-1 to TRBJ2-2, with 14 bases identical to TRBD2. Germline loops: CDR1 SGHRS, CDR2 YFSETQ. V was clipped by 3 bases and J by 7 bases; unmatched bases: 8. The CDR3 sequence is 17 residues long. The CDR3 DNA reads TGCGCCAGCAGCTGGGGACTAGCGGGAGCTTTCGACGGGGAGCTGTTTTTT. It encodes CASSWGLAGAFDGELFF. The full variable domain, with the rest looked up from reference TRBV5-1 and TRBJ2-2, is KAGVTQTPRYLIKTRGQQVTLSCSPISGHRSVSWYQQTPGQGLQFLFEYFSETQRNKGNFPGRFSGRQFSNSRSEMNVSTLELGDSALYLCASSWGLAGAFDGELFFGEGSRLTVL.

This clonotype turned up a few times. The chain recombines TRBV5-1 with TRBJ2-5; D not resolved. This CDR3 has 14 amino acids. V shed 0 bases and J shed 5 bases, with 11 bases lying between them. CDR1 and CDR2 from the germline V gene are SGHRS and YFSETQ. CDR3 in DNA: TGCGCCAGCAGCTTGGAGCCAGTAGTCGAGACCCAGTACTTC. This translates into CASSLEPVVETQYF.

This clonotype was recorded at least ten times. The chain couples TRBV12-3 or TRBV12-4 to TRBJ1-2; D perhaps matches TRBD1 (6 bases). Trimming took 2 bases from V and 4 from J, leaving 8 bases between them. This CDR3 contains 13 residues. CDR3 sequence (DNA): TGTGCCAGCAGTTTACGGGGGGCCTATGGCTACACCTTC. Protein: CASSLRGAYGYTF.

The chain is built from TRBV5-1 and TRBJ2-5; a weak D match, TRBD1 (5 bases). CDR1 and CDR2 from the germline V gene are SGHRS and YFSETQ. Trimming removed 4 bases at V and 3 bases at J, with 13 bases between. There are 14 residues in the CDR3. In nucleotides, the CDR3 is TGCGCCAGCAGCCCCGTCGACAGCAAAGAGACCCAGTACTTC. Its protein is CASSPVDSKETQYF. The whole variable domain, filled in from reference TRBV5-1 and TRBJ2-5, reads KAGVTQTPRYLIKTRGQQVTLSCSPISGHRSVSWYQQTPGQGLQFLFEYFSETQRNKGNFPGRFSGRQFSNSRSEMNVSTLELGDSALYLCASSPVDSKETQYFGPGTRLLVL.